Below, 4 T cell receptor beta chains from the same sample are listed, as sequenced in a study of blood T cell repertoires in COVID-19. Generated by immunoSEQ multiplex PCR, the TCRdb table keeps only in-frame clones and is missing some. This sample carries 300,000 to 500,000 clones, roughly 88% of them seen once, and the ten largest clones take 0.97%. Sequencing was done on a sample of PBMCs or T cells enriched from blood (not recorded which). The source of these receptors is a woman aged 25 to 45 with acute COVID-19.

V and J are TRBV5-1 and TRBJ2-3; 10 bases match TRBD2. The germline V gene has CDR1 SGHRS and CDR2 YFSETQ. This CDR3 spans 16 amino acids. The junction had 7 bases not matched to a gene; V was cut back by 2 bases and J by 4 bases. The DNA for the CDR3 is TGCGCCAGCAGCTTCGACTCAGCGGGGGGGCCAGATACGCAGTATTTT. It yields the protein CASSFDSAGGPDTQYF.

The V gene is TRBV12-3 or TRBV12-4, the J gene TRBJ2-1; a possible D gene is TRBD1 (6 bases). The CDR3 sequence is 13 residues long. V lost 8 bases, J lost 6 bases, and 14 bases lay in between. The CDR3 sequence is CASLNRRGNEQFF. The CDR3 nucleotides read TGTGCCAGCCTCAATCGCAGGGGCAATGAGCAGTTCTTC.

The rearrangement joins TRBV10-1 to TRBJ2-2, with 8 positions matching TRBD2. There are 19 residues in the CDR3. V dropped 0 bases and J dropped 0; count of bases not matched to a gene: 9. CDR1 WNHNN and CDR2 SYGVQD come from the germline V gene (reference sequence). The CDR3: CASSESGTSGNSNTGELFF. The CDR3 DNA sequence: TGCGCCAGCAGTGAGTCCGGTACTAGCGGTAACTCGAACACCGGGGAGCTGTTTTTT.

In DNA form, the CDR3 reads TGTGCCAGCAGCTCGACAGGGGGAAGTACTGAAGCTTTCTTT. This sequence encodes CASSSTGGSTEAFF. The chain joins TRBV11-2 to TRBJ1-1, with 9 nucleotides matching TRBD1. The CDR3 spans 14 residues. Unmatched junction bases numbered 5, after V lost 4 bases and J lost 5 bases. Germline assignment: CDR1 SGHAT and CDR2 FQNNGV.